The next 8 T cell receptor beta chains were all read from a single sample in a study of OX40 agonist ivuxolimab in advanced cancers. Clones were sequenced by immunoSEQ multiplex PCR, and TCRdb holds only the in-frame ones, with some missing. In the table there are approximately 58,000 clones, about 80% of which are singletons. The source was CD4+ or CD8+ T cells sorted from blood, collected in a trial of the OX40 agonist ivuxolimab. Receptors were obtained from an adult with an advanced solid tumor such as melanoma, head and neck, liver or kidney cancer.

CDR3 in amino acids: CASSLGDNPYEQYF. In DNA form, the CDR3 reads TGTGCCAGCAGCTTGGGGGACAACCCTTACGAGCAGTACTTC. V gene TRBV5-4 combines with J gene TRBJ2-5, with a possible D match to TRBD1 (6 bases). The DNA end favors TRBJ2-7, so the J call may be wrong. This CDR3 comprises 14 residues. In germline, CDR1 is SGHNT, CDR2 YYREEE (reference sequence).

The J gene is TRBJ2-5, the V gene TRBV5-1, with TRBD1 as a possible D gene (6 bases). The length of the CDR3 is 13 residues. The V gene lost 4 bases and the J gene lost 5 bases, with 12 bases spanning the gap. The germline V gene encodes CDR1 SGHRS and CDR2 YFSETQ. The CDR3 nucleotides read TGCGCCAGCAGCCTGGGACACGACGAGACCCAGTACTTC. As protein: CASSLGHDETQYF.

The CDR3 sequence: CATTYGAGGLGNTIYF. The CDR3 DNA sequence: TGTGCCACCACTTATGGGGCCGGGGGGCTTGGAAACACCATATATTTT. The rearrangement uses TRBV28 and TRBJ1-3; D is possibly TRBD1 (6 bases). The ends were cut back, 10 bases at V and 3 bases at J, with 22 bases in the middle. The length of the CDR3 is 16 residues. The germline V gene has CDR1 MDHEN and CDR2 SYDVKM.

The rearrangement links TRBV20-1 to TRBJ2-5, with D hard to call. Trimming removed 4 bases from V and 8 bases from J, with 8 bases in between. Looked up from germline, CDR1 is DFQATT and CDR2 is SNEGSKA (reference sequence). This CDR3 spans 10 amino acids. DNA for the CDR3: TGCAGTGCTAAGCGAGCCACCCAGTACTTC. Translating it yields CSAKRATQYF.

The rearrangement uses TRBV6-5 and TRBJ1-1; TRBD1 might be the D (5 bases). CDR1 is MNHEY and CDR2 is SVGAGI in the germline V gene. V lost 6 bases and J 6 bases, leaving 17 bases between the germline ends. The CDR3 extends over 14 amino acids. The CDR3 loop reads CASSSGRGGAEAFF. The CDR3 coding sequence is TGTGCCAGCAGCTCTGGGCGGGGGGGGGCTGAAGCTTTCTTT.

The rearrangement joins TRBV10-3 to TRBJ1-1; TRBD1 aligns across 9 bases. Per the germline V gene, CDR1 is ENHRY and CDR2 is SYGVKD. Losses at the gene ends were 10 bases for V and 0 bases for J; bases not matched to a gene: 3. The CDR3 runs to 13 residues. This chain's CDR3 is CATGQGVNTEAFF. The CDR3, as DNA: TGTGCCACGGGACAGGGCGTGAACACTGAAGCTTTCTTT.

The V call is TRBV7-6, the J call TRBJ1-5; D possibly corresponds to TRBD1 (6 bases). Germline loops: CDR1 SGHVS, CDR2 FNYEAQ. The germline V and J ends were trimmed by 3 bases and 6 bases, with 21 bases remaining between them. The CDR3 is 17 amino acids. The CDR3 region is CASSLIWTVSIGQPQHF. CDR3 bases: TGTGCCAGCAGCTTGATTTGGACAGTCTCCATAGGTCAGCCCCAGCATTTT.

In DNA form, the CDR3 reads TGTGCCAGCAGTTACTCGCCTAGATTAGATGAGCAGTTCTTC. Amino acids: CASSYSPRLDEQFF. The chain is built from TRBV6-5 and TRBJ2-1; D is unresolved. Trimming took 0 bases from V and 8 from J, leaving 11 bases between them. Germline values: CDR1 MNHEY, CDR2 SVGAGI. This CDR3 region has 14 residues.